The T cell receptor (beta chain) under discussion was sequenced for a study of shared clonotypes between healthy human individuals. Germline V gives CDR1 MDHEN, CDR2 SYDVKM. The junction had 12 bases not matched to a gene; V was cut back by 4 bases and J by 8 bases. There are 15 residues in the CDR3. This table comes from immunoSEQ multiplex PCR, and its TCRdb copy is limited to in-frame clones, with some not included. The sample comprises about 680,000 clones, around 73% of which are singletons, and 1.5% to 2% rests with the top ten. The chain carries TRBV28 and TRBJ1-2; 8 nucleotides line up with TRBD1. The TCR comes from a woman aged 25 to 39 in good health. The sample taken for sequencing was memory CD4+ T cells sorted from blood. Subset reported: CD45RA-negative fraction. CDR3 protein: CASSSPGQGKEGYTF. CDR3 nucleotide sequence: TGTGCCAGCAGTTCGCCCGGACAGGGAAAGGAAGGCTACACCTTC.